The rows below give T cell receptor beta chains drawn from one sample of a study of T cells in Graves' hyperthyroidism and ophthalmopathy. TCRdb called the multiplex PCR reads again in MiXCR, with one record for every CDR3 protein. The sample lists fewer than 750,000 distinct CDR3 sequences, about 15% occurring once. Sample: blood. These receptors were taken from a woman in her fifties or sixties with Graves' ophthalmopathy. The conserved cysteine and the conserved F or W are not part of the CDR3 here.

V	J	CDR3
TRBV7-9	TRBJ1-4	ASSLQQGQNEKLF
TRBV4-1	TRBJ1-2	ASSQDTMGQNSANYGYT
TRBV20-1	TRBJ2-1	SAEDYHNEQF
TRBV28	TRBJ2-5	ASSWGPQTQY
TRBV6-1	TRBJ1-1	ASSERRGTEAF
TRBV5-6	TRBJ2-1	ASSFVEGAGRDEQF
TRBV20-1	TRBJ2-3	SATTAQIAGATDTQY
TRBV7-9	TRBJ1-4	ASTPDFGEKLF
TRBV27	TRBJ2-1	ASSLWDPGNEQF
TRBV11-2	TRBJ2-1	ASSLTPRSSF
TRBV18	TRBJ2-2	ASSPLAGVETGELF
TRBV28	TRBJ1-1	ASSYPGTGNNTEAF
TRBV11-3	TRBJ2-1	ASSLEGGGDNEQF
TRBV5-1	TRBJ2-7	ASSWRQGPYEQY
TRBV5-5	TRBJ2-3	ASSSGTSGRWADTQY
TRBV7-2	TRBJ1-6	ASSQTGLNSPLH
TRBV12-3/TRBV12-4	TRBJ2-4	ASSPPGGGNIQY
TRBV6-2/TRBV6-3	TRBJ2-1	ASSYSRFPLDEQF
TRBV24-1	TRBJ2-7	AVGVGPHEQY
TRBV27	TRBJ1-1	ASSLFPVTEAF
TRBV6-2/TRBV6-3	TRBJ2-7	ASRIAGASIEQY
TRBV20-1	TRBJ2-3	SARDPSKGTQY
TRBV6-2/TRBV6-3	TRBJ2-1	ASRPRGSAYNEQF
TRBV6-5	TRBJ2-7	ASSYDDSYEQY
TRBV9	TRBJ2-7	ASSAGTSGRSPYEQY